The 21 T cell receptor beta chains below were found in one sample sequenced in a study of cytomegalovirus exposure and HLA in healthy donors. The PCR ran on 60 Vbeta and 13 Jbeta primers. Some clones are missing from TCRdb's copy, which holds only in-frame ones; the method was immunoSEQ multiplex PCR. Of some 180,000 clones in the sample, more than 75% are singletons; the top ten hold 1.5%. Sequenced input: PBMCs. The receptors derive from a man in his forties in good health and CMV-seronegative.

This chain uses TRBV19 with TRBJ1-2; D might be TRBD1 (6 bases). The CDR3 is 14 amino acids. V was pared by 7 bases and J by 6 bases, with 18 bases between. Germline assignment: CDR1 LNHDA and CDR2 SQIVND (reference sequence). The CDR3 sequence is CASNPFRGAHGYTF. The CDR3 nucleotides are TGTGCCAGTAACCCCTTTCGGGGGGCGCATGGCTACACCTTC.

This rearrangement joins TRBV7-9 to TRBJ1-2, with D possibly matching TRBD1 (6 bases). Between the trimmed V and J ends, which lost 1 base and 1 base, there was a span of 19 bases. This CDR3 spans 18 amino acids. Germline V CDR1 and CDR2: SEHNR, FQNEAQ (reference sequence). CDR3 DNA: TGTGCCAGCAGCTTAGTCGCGTGGACAGACCGACTTAACTATGGCTACACCTTC. It translates to CASSLVAWTDRLNYGYTF.

This clone was detected only once. The genes are TRBV19 and TRBJ1-6; no firm D call. The CDR3 loop spans 17 amino acids. The V gene lost 1 base and the J gene lost 5 bases, with 15 bases spanning the gap. Germline assignment: CDR1 LNHDA and CDR2 SQIVND (reference sequence). CDR3 residues: CASSIASRTGNNSPLHF. CDR3 nucleotides: TGTGCCAGTAGTATAGCGTCCAGGACGGGAAATAATTCACCCCTCCACTTT.

The rearrangement joins TRBV28 to TRBJ2-2; TRBD1 is a possible D gene (7 bases). This CDR3 contains 14 residues. V lost 5 bases and J 9 bases, leaving 16 bases between the germline ends. Germline CDR1 MDHEN, CDR2 SYDVKM. CDR3 nucleotides: TGTGCCAGCAGTCCGTGGAGGGGGCAAAGGGAGCTGTTTTTT. This gives the protein CASSPWRGQRELFF.

The rearrangement uses TRBV7-2 and TRBJ2-2, with 11 bases aligning to TRBD2. The V and J ends lost 1 base and 2 bases, in that order; junction bases with no gene match: 3. Looked up from germline, CDR1 is SGHTA and CDR2 is FQGNSA. This CDR3 has 17 residues. Here the CDR3 DNA reads TGTGCCAGCAGCTTAGGACTAGCGGGACCTAACACCGGGGAGCTGTTTTTT. Its protein product is CASSLGLAGPNTGELFF. Full variable domain (rest looked up from reference TRBV7-2 and TRBJ2-2): GAGVSQSPSNKVTEKGKDVELRCDPISGHTALYWYRQSLGQGLEFLIYFQGNSAPDKSGLPSDRFSAERTGGSVSTLTIQRTQQEDSAVYLCASSLGLAGPNTGELFFGEGSRLTVL.

The V gene is TRBV6-5, the J gene TRBJ2-7, with 9 bases identical to TRBD1. Germline trimming cut 4 bases from V and 1 base from J; bases unmatched to any gene: 8. Per germline, CDR1 MNHEY and CDR2 SVGAGI. The CDR3 totals 16 residues. The CDR3, as DNA: TGTGCCAGCAGTTCTCTGGGACAGGGAGGATCCTACGAGCAGTACTTC. The encoded protein is CASSSLGQGGSYEQYF.

The CDR3 reads CASSPPGQRYNEQFF. DNA of the CDR3: TGTGCCAGCTCACCGCCGGGACAGAGATACAATGAGCAGTTCTTC. This rearrangement joins TRBV18 to TRBJ2-1; TRBD1 matches at 7 bases. The CDR3 extends over 15 amino acids. With 3 bases clipped from V and 4 bases from J, the junction kept 6 bases outside the gene matches. Germline lookup yields CDR1 KGHSH and CDR2 LQKENI.

The CDR3 DNA reads TGCGCCAGCAGCCACACAGGGGGCGCAGGCTATGGCTACACCTTC. The encoded protein is CASSHTGGAGYGYTF. The chain recombines TRBV5-1 with TRBJ1-2, with 9 positions matching TRBD1. The germline gives CDR1 SGHRS, CDR2 YFSETQ. The CDR3 runs 15 residues. J gave up 4 bases and V 4 bases, and 8 bases lay outside the gene matches. The full variable domain, its missing parts supplied by reference TRBV5-1 and TRBJ1-2, is KAGVTQTPRYLIKTRGQQVTLSCSPISGHRSVSWYQQTPGQGLQFLFEYFSETQRNKGNFPGRFSGRQFSNSRSEMNVSTLELGDSALYLCASSHTGGAGYGYTFGSGTRLTVV.

The rearrangement links TRBV30 to TRBJ2-7, with D perhaps TRBD1 (6 bases). Germline V CDR1 and CDR2: GTSNPN, SVGIG (reference sequence). The CDR3 extends over 14 amino acids. Trimming stripped 2 bases from V and 2 bases from J, with 13 bases between. Here the CDR3 reads CAWSSHEGAYEQYF. For the CDR3, the DNA is TGTGCCTGGAGTTCACACGAGGGGGCCTACGAGCAGTACTTC.

V is TRBV7-8 and J is TRBJ1-1; possible D gene TRBD1, 6 bases. Germline CDR1 is SGHVS and CDR2 is FQNEAQ. This CDR3 spans 16 amino acids. The V end lost 1 base, the J end lost 5 bases, and 17 bases lay between the germline ends. The CDR3 DNA is TGTGCCAGCAGCTTAGAGCCCGGGGGGGCAGGGACTGAAGCTTTCTTT. This codes for CASSLEPGGAGTEAFF.

DNA of the CDR3: TGTGCCAGCACCGTGGACAGGCACGAGCAGTACTTC. It translates to CASTVDRHEQYF. V and J are TRBV6-1 and TRBJ2-7; 7 bases map to TRBD1. The germline gives CDR1 MNHNS, CDR2 SASEGT. CDR3 length: 12 residues. J was trimmed by 5 bases and V by 7 bases; bases with no gene match: 5.

J is TRBJ1-2 and V is TRBV6-5; D unresolved. The CDR3 runs to 11 residues. The germline CDR1 and CDR2 sequences are MNHEY and SVGAGI. V was trimmed by 10 bases and J by 7 bases, leaving 13 bases between them. The CDR3: CATRDGVGYTF. The CDR3 DNA follows: TGTGCCACTCGCGACGGAGTTGGCTACACCTTC.

J is TRBJ2-3 and V is TRBV10-3; 11 positions agree with TRBD1. After removal of 6 bases from V and 5 bases from J, the junction contained 10 bases not matched to a gene. Germline assignment: CDR1 ENHRY and CDR2 SYGVKD. CDR3 length: 16 residues. This chain's CDR3 is CAISDAGTGGRDTQYF. The DNA for the CDR3 is TGTGCCATCAGCGATGCCGGGACAGGGGGTAGAGATACGCAGTATTTT.

This clone was detected only once. This sequence joins TRBV5-4 and TRBJ2-7, with 7 bases identical to TRBD2. The junction had 6 bases not matched to a gene; V was cut back by 0 bases and J by 3 bases. The CDR3 runs 15 residues. Germline CDR1 is SGHNT and CDR2 is YYREEE (reference sequence). The CDR3 DNA is TGTGCCAGCAGCTTGGTACCTAGCGGATTCTACGAGCAGTACTTC. Amino acid sequence: CASSLVPSGFYEQYF.

The CDR3 DNA is TGTGCCAGCAGCGACGGTCTAGCGGGAGGGAGCACAGATACGCAGTATTTT. Translation: CASSDGLAGGSTDTQYF. This chain connects TRBV7-9 to TRBJ2-3; 12 bases are shared with TRBD2. The junction had 6 bases not matched to a gene; V was cut back by 5 bases and J by 0 bases. The CDR3 is 17 residues long. CDR1 is SEHNR and CDR2 is FQNEAQ in the germline V gene (reference sequence).

The chain employs TRBV14 and TRBJ2-5; 8 nucleotides line up with TRBD2. Per germline, CDR1 SGHDN and CDR2 FVKESK. The J segment lost 5 bases and the V segment lost 0 bases, leaving 11 bases of the junction unmatched. This CDR3 comprises 17 residues. The CDR3 loop reads CASSQEVAGHPGETQYF. CDR3 DNA: TGTGCCAGCAGCCAAGAGGTAGCGGGGCACCCGGGGGAGACCCAGTACTTC.

This chain uses TRBV30 with TRBJ1-1; 8 bases agree with TRBD1. CDR1 GTSNPN and CDR2 SVGIG come from the germline V gene (reference sequence). The CDR3 spans 12 residues. V lost 2 bases to trimming and J lost 11 bases; unmatched junction nucleotides: 7. CDR3 nucleotide sequence: TGTGCCTGGAGTCCTAGGACAGGGTACGCTTTCTTT. Amino acid sequence: CAWSPRTGYAFF.

This clone was detected a few times. This chain connects TRBV9 to TRBJ1-3; tentative D call: TRBD1 (5 bases). The V end lost 2 bases, the J end lost 0 bases, and 6 bases lay between the germline ends. The CDR3 loop spans 14 amino acids. Germline assignment: CDR1 SGDLS and CDR2 YYNGEE. The CDR3 spells CASSVDSSGNTIYF. The DNA for the CDR3 is TGTGCCAGCAGCGTCGACAGCTCTGGAAACACCATATATTTT.

A remark on this clone: The junction does not match germline at one end; this may be a read error. The chain is built from TRBV28 and TRBJ2-7; 7 bases match TRBD2. This CDR3 is built from 15 residues. Per germline, CDR1 MDHEN and CDR2 SYDVKM. This chain's CDR3 is CAGSLGAGETYEQYF. The CDR3 DNA reads as TGTGCCGGCAGTTTAGGCGCGGGAGAGACCTACGAGCAGTACTTC.

This clone was detected only once. The chain has TRBV18 and TRBJ1-5; D is perhaps TRBD1 (5 bases). The length of the CDR3 is 16 residues. The V end lost 3 bases, the J end lost 3 bases, and 15 bases lay between the germline ends. From germline, CDR1 is KGHSH and CDR2 LQKENI. CDR3 protein: CASSPIPGGTNQPQHF. Written as DNA, the CDR3 is TGTGCCAGCTCACCGATTCCGGGGGGGACCAATCAGCCCCAGCATTTT.

Only one count was recorded for this clone. An end of the junction differs from the germline gene, which may be a read error. The chain employs TRBV14 and TRBJ1-2; TRBD1 matches 7 bases. Germline V CDR1 and CDR2: SGHDN, FVKESK. The CDR3 has 13 amino acids. In DNA, the CDR3 is TGTGCCAGCAGCCTGGACAGGTCCCATGGCCACACCTTC. Protein sequence: CASSLDRSHGHTF.